Below are 18 T cell receptor beta chains sequenced from a single sample in a study of vaccination and CD4 T cells after COVID-19. Treatment noted: approximately nine-day PBMC culture with coronavirus spike peptide pools or control peptides (ViraFEST assay). Sequencing of cultured CD4+ T cell DNA used the Oncomine TCR Beta short-read assay. TCRdb re-derived calls from the PCR reads in MiXCR, one entry per CDR3 protein. The repertoire has 7,700 or so distinct CDR3 sequences, 20% to 25% of them found once; the top ten carry about 22%. Their cognate antigens are unknown. The material was CD4+ T cells from blood, cultured in vitro, obtained after SARS-CoV-2 vaccination. The receptors derive from a human donor who had recovered from COVID-19.

By sample fraction, this clonotype is medium-sized. The V and J genes are TRBV6-5 and TRBJ1-6; no reliable D call. Germline loops: CDR1 MNHEY, CDR2 SVGAGI. The V and J ends lost 3 bases and 6 bases respectively, with 3 bases between them. This CDR3 spans 12 amino acids. The CDR3 DNA sequence: TGTGCCAGCAGTTATCGTAATTCACCCCTCCACTTT. It yields the protein CASSYRNSPLHF.

Only a few counts were recorded for this clonotype. J is TRBJ2-3 and V is TRBV20-1; D possibly corresponds to TRBD1 (6 bases). The CDR3 is 14 amino acids. V was clipped by 6 bases and J by 5 bases, with 18 bases between them. Per the germline V gene, CDR1 is DFQATT and CDR2 is SNEGSKA (reference sequence). Here the CDR3 DNA reads TGCAGTGCGTACGTCAGGGGCGTCGGAGATACGCAGTATTTT. This sequence encodes CSAYVRGVGDTQYF.

This clonotype was seen a few times. The chain combines TRBV5-4 with TRBJ2-7, with TRBD1 matching 7 bases. CDR3 length equals 15 residues. J was trimmed by 3 bases and V by 1 base; bases with no gene match: 7. Germline CDR1 is SGHNT and CDR2 is YYREEE (reference sequence). CDR3 sequence (DNA): TGTGCCAGCAGCTTGAAGACAGGGATGAACTACGAGCAGTACTTC. It is translated as CASSLKTGMNYEQYF.

The V gene is TRBV4-1, the J gene TRBJ1-1; a possible D gene is TRBD1 (6 bases). The CDR3 consists of 14 residues. Germline CDR1 and CDR2: MGHRA and YSYEKL. Trimming took off 8 bases at V and 1 base at J, with 14 bases between the two ends. The CDR3 spells CASRGPLKNTEAFF. The CDR3 DNA reads TGCGCCAGCCGGGGGCCACTTAAGAACACTGAAGCTTTCTTT.

This clonotype was counted only a few times. CDR3 sequence (DNA): TGTGCCAGTAGTAAGCGGACAGGTGGGGAACGGCAAGAGACCCAGTACTTC. Translation: CASSKRTGGERQETQYF. This chain uses TRBV19 with TRBJ2-5; 7 positions match TRBD1. The germline gives CDR1 LNHDA, CDR2 SQIVND (reference sequence). The trim removed 4 bases at V and 2 bases at J, leaving 13 bases unmatched. The CDR3 is 17 residues long.

In its sample, this clonotype ranks as medium-sized. The chain uses TRBV20-1 and TRBJ2-5; 9 bases fit TRBD2. This CDR3 is built from 15 residues. The V gene end was trimmed by 0 bases and the J gene end by 5 bases; junction bases not matched to a gene: 7. The germline CDR1 and CDR2 sequences are DFQATT and SNEGSKA (reference sequence). This CDR3 is CSAREPLAGRETQYF. CDR3 bases: TGCAGTGCTAGAGAACCCCTAGCGGGGAGGGAGACCCAGTACTTC.

This clonotype was recorded a few times. The V and J genes are TRBV11-3 and TRBJ2-7; either TRBD1 or TRBD2 may fit D (6 bases each). The CDR3 runs to 17 residues. Germline V lookup: CDR1 SGHNT, CDR2 YENEEA. Trimming cost V 1 base and J 7 bases, with 23 bases left between them. The CDR3 region is CASSLGPPASGAGEQYF. The CDR3 coding sequence is TGTGCCAGCAGCTTAGGTCCCCCAGCGTCGGGGGCGGGGGAGCAGTACTTC.

The V and J genes are TRBV11-3 and TRBJ1-1, with D perhaps TRBD1 (5 bases). Deletions cut 5 bases from V and 4 bases from J, with 17 bases between. The CDR3 is made up of 15 amino acids. The germline V gene has CDR1 SGHNT and CDR2 YENEEA. The CDR3 protein is CASSPSGGVGTEAFF. The CDR3 coding sequence is TGTGCCAGCAGCCCAAGTGGGGGGGTTGGCACTGAAGCTTTCTTT.

This clonotype was observed a handful of times. The gene calls are TRBV6-5 and TRBJ2-1; 8 nucleotides line up with TRBD1. From germline, CDR1 is MNHEY and CDR2 SVGAGI. Trimming removed 3 bases from V and 9 bases from J; junction bases left unmatched: 7. CDR3 length: 14 residues. CDR3 protein: CASSYSQGVGEQFF. For the CDR3, the DNA is TGTGCCAGCAGTTATTCACAGGGGGTTGGTGAGCAGTTCTTC.

Judged by abundance, this clonotype is medium-sized. V is TRBV27 and J is TRBJ2-7; 8 nucleotides agree with TRBD2. The CDR3 runs to 14 residues. The germline gives CDR1 MNHEY, CDR2 SMNVEV (reference sequence). V was pared by 3 bases and J by 5 bases, with 6 bases of the junction left unmatched. The CDR3 DNA reads as TGTGCCAGCAGTTTTAGCGGGATTGGGCACGAGCAGTACTTC. Translating it yields CASSFSGIGHEQYF.

Within the sample, this clonotype is medium-sized (0.01 to 0.1%). The V call is TRBV7-8, the J call TRBJ2-7; D assignment may be TRBD1 or TRBD2 (5 bases each). This CDR3 is 14 amino acids long. The germline V gene encodes CDR1 SGHVS and CDR2 FQNEAQ. V was trimmed by 5 bases and J by 2 bases, leaving 13 bases between them. This CDR3 reads CASSVGTATYEQYF. CDR3 DNA sequence: TGTGCCAGCAGCGTCGGGACCGCCACCTACGAGCAGTACTTC.

The chain combines TRBV27 with TRBJ1-5; D call uncertain. V lost 2 bases and J 4 bases, leaving 6 bases between the germline ends. CDR3 size: 13 residues. Germline CDR1 reads MNHEY; CDR2 reads SMNVEV (reference sequence). CDR3 in amino acids: CASSLEENQPQHF. CDR3 nucleotide sequence: TGTGCCAGCAGTTTAGAAGAGAATCAGCCCCAGCATTTT.

This clonotype occurred a few times. This CDR3 is CASIRTPGTEAFF. CDR3 nucleotides: TGTGCCAGCATCAGGACACCCGGCACTGAAGCTTTCTTT. The chain employs TRBV6-1 and TRBJ1-1, with D possibly being TRBD1 (5 bases). Germline V gives CDR1 MNHNS, CDR2 SASEGT. This CDR3 is built from 13 residues. Trimming stripped 7 bases from V and 4 bases from J, with 13 bases between.

This clonotype was observed a handful of times. This chain joins TRBV6-5 and TRBJ2-7; D perhaps matches TRBD2 (6 bases). Germline V CDR1 and CDR2: MNHEY, SVGAGI. The V gene lost 0 bases and the J gene lost 1 base, with 19 bases spanning the gap. The CDR3 extends over 18 amino acids. CDR3 bases: TGTGCCAGCAGTTACTCGAAGGCTTCGGCGGGGATTTCCTACGAGCAGTACTTC. Amino acids: CASSYSKASAGISYEQYF.

By share, this clonotype counts as medium-sized (0.01 to 0.1%). J is TRBJ2-7 and V is TRBV6-5, with TRBD2 matching 7 bases. The germline CDR1 and CDR2 sequences are MNHEY and SVGAGI. The CDR3 consists of 14 residues. J gave up 5 bases and V 2 bases, and 6 bases lay outside the gene matches. The CDR3 nucleotides read TGTGCCAGCAGTTACCTCACGCTAGCGGACGAGCAGTACTTC. Amino acids: CASSYLTLADEQYF.

This clonotype was picked up a small number of times. The chain has TRBV2 and TRBJ1-2, with D possibly matching TRBD1 (6 bases). The CDR3 runs 13 residues. V lost 6 bases and J 2 bases, leaving 10 bases between the germline ends. Germline CDR1 SNHLY, CDR2 FYNNEI. The CDR3 here is CASSLQGNYGYTF. The CDR3 DNA reads as TGTGCCAGCAGCCTACAGGGAAACTATGGCTACACCTTC.

By proportion, this clonotype is medium-sized (0.01 to 0.1%). V and J are TRBV7-3 and TRBJ2-7, with D tentatively TRBD1 (5 bases). Germline lookup yields CDR1 SGHTA and CDR2 FQGTGA. The V gene lost 4 bases and the J gene lost 6 bases, with 13 bases spanning the gap. The CDR3 extends over 13 amino acids. The DNA of the CDR3 is TGTGCCAGCAGCTCCCCAGGGTTCTCCGAGCAGTACTTC. Translated, it gives CASSSPGFSEQYF.

This chain uses TRBV11-3 with TRBJ2-3; 7 bases line up with TRBD1. Germline V gives CDR1 SGHNT, CDR2 YENEEA. The V and J ends lost 5 bases and 3 bases, in that order; junction bases with no gene match: 8. The CDR3 runs 15 residues. CDR3 residues: CASSHRDRDTDTQYF. Written as DNA, the CDR3 is TGTGCCAGCAGCCACCGGGACAGAGATACAGATACGCAGTATTTT.